These 10 T cell receptor beta chains share one sample of origin, sequenced in a study of blood T cell repertoires in COVID-19. The method was immunoSEQ multiplex PCR; TCRdb's version includes in-frame clones alone and lacks a portion of them. The table records 45,000 to 60,000 clones, approximately 81% of them present only once. The material sequenced was peripheral blood. These receptors were collected from an elderly woman with acute or convalescent COVID-19.

V is TRBV3-1 (or the pseudogene TRBV3-2) and J is TRBJ2-2; D is unresolved. The CDR3 runs 11 residues. V lost 5 bases and J lost 6, with 4 bases in between. Germline assignment: CDR1 LGHDT and CDR2 YNNKEL (reference sequence). CDR3 bases: TGTGCCAGCAGCGGCCCCGGGGAGCTGTTTTTT. Its translation is CASSGPGELFF.

J is TRBJ1-3 and V is TRBV7-6; TRBD1 might be the D (6 bases). The CDR3 contains 14 residues. V dropped 5 bases and J dropped 3 bases, with 11 bases sitting between them. CDR1 is SGHVS, CDR2 FNYEAQ, per germline. CDR3 in DNA: TGTGCCAGCAGCCGAACAGGGCTTGGAAACACCATATATTTT. This sequence encodes CASSRTGLGNTIYF. Supplemented by reference TRBV7-6 and TRBJ1-3, the full variable domain reads GAGVSQSPRYKVTKRGQDVALRCDPISGHVSLYWYRQALGQGPEFLTYFNYEAQQDKSGLPNDRFSAERPEGSISTLTIQRTEQRDSAMYRCASSRTGLGNTIYFGEGSWLTVV.

In this sample, this clone turned up a few times. The rearrangement uses TRBV12-3 or TRBV12-4 and TRBJ1-2; 7 nucleotides line up with TRBD1. CDR3 length equals 13 residues. Trimming took 5 bases from V and 7 from J; bases not matched to a gene: 7. CDR3 residues: CASSRDRRLGYTF. The CDR3 nucleotides are TGTGCCAGCAGTCGGGACAGAAGACTTGGCTACACCTTC.

This chain connects TRBV19 to TRBJ2-5; no definite D call. The CDR3 is 11 residues long. Germline CDR1 and CDR2: LNHDA and SQIVND (reference sequence). V was pared by 5 bases and J by 2 bases, with 3 bases between. The CDR3 DNA is TGTGCCAGTAGTGCGCAAGAGACCCAGTACTTC. Encoded protein: CASSAQETQYF.

The rearrangement links TRBV5-8 to TRBJ2-5; a weak D match, TRBD1 (5 bases). Germline-derived CDR1 and CDR2 are SGHTS and YDEGEE. V shed 1 base and J shed 5 bases, with 12 bases lying between them. The CDR3 runs to 14 residues. Here the CDR3 reads CASSLRQGRETQYF. The CDR3 DNA follows: TGTGCCAGCAGCTTGAGGCAGGGAAGGGAGACCCAGTACTTC.

The chain is built from TRBV7-2 and TRBJ1-5, with D possibly matching TRBD1 (6 bases). Looked up from germline, CDR1 is SGHTA and CDR2 is FQGNSA. The CDR3 runs to 14 residues. The V end was cut by 4 bases, the J end by 1 base, with 8 bases between. In nucleotides, the CDR3 is TGTGCCAGCAGCTCAGGGGAAAGCAATCAGCCCCAGCATTTT. Amino acids: CASSSGESNQPQHF.

The V call is TRBV19, the J call TRBJ1-1; a possible D gene is TRBD1 (6 bases). This CDR3 region has 14 residues. Trimming took 7 bases from V and 0 from J, leaving 12 bases between them. CDR1 is LNHDA, CDR2 SQIVND, per germline (reference sequence). CDR3 protein: CASIPTGVNTEAFF. The CDR3 DNA reads TGTGCCAGTATCCCGACAGGAGTGAACACTGAAGCTTTCTTT.

A word on this clone: This sample includes further DNA sequences coding for the same CDR3. The chain couples TRBV3-1 (or the pseudogene TRBV3-2) to TRBJ1-4; TRBD1 matches 9 bases. The CDR3 is made up of 15 amino acids. V gave up 1 base and J gave up 8 bases; unmatched junction bases: 5. Per germline, CDR1 LGHDT and CDR2 YNNKEL (reference sequence). The chain's CDR3 is CASSQAGTGREKLFF. For the CDR3, the DNA is TGTGCCAGCAGCCAAGCCGGGACAGGGCGAGAAAAACTGTTTTTT.

The chain links TRBV11-2 to TRBJ1-4; tentative D call: TRBD1 (5 bases). V shed 4 bases and J shed 6 bases, with 15 bases lying between them. Germline V gene sequence: CDR1 SGHAT, CDR2 FQNNGV. CDR3 length equals 15 residues. CDR3 region: CASSSWGVVDEKLFF. The CDR3 DNA follows: TGTGCCAGCAGCTCCTGGGGGGTCGTGGATGAAAAACTGTTTTTT.

This chain uses TRBV5-1 with TRBJ1-1; no definite D call. Trimming pared 1 base from V and 0 bases from J, leaving 7 bases between. Looked up from germline, CDR1 is SGHRS and CDR2 is YFSETQ. This CDR3 has 14 residues. The CDR3 protein is CASSLTDMNTEAFF. The CDR3 DNA reads as TGCGCCAGCAGCTTGACAGACATGAACACTGAAGCTTTCTTT.